What follows are 7 T cell receptor beta chains derived from one specimen sequenced in a study of identical twins. MiXCR was run by TCRdb on the 5' RACE reads, yielding one entry per CDR3 protein. The sample gives a few hundred thousand distinct CDR3 sequences, around 15% of which show up once; approximately 0.98% is in the top ten. The sample also formed part of further work on yellow fever vaccine responses in identical twins.

Sequencing was done on a sample of CD4+ T cells sorted from blood. These receptors originate from a woman in her late teens or twenties in good health.

In this sample, this clonotype turned up many times. The chain couples TRBV7-2 to TRBJ2-3, with TRBD2 matching 7 bases. Trimming removed 1 base from V and 2 bases from J; junction bases left unmatched: 0. CDR3 length: 14 residues. Germline CDR1 and CDR2: SGHTA and FQGNSA. The DNA of the CDR3 is TGTGCCAGCAGCTTAGAGCGGGACACAGATACGCAGTATTTT. Protein sequence: CASSLERDTDTQYF.

The gene calls are TRBV28 and TRBJ2-1, with a tentative D call TRBD1 (5 bases). V was cut by 1 base and J by 5 bases, with 15 bases left in between. Germline V gene sequence: CDR1 MDHEN, CDR2 SYDVKM. The CDR3 covers 16 residues. This CDR3 is CASSLSWTRRDNEQFF. For the CDR3, the DNA is TGTGCCAGCAGTTTATCATGGACCCGCAGGGACAATGAGCAGTTCTTC.

This chain joins TRBV5-5 and TRBJ2-1, with TRBD2 identical over 10 bases. Trimming removed 0 bases from V and 4 bases from J; junction bases left unmatched: 4. Looked up from germline, CDR1 is SGHKS and CDR2 is YYEKEE (reference sequence). This CDR3 has 16 residues. CDR3 loop: CASSLGSGGAYNEQFF. Here the CDR3 DNA reads TGTGCCAGCAGCTTGGGAAGCGGGGGGGCATACAATGAGCAGTTCTTC.

This clonotype was seen at least ten times. CDR3 sequence: CASSSPFEAGNQETQYF. The CDR3 nucleotides read TGTGCCAGCAGTTCCCCTTTTGAAGCGGGTAACCAAGAGACCCAGTACTTC. The chain is built from TRBV28 and TRBJ2-5; D perhaps matches TRBD2 (6 bases). Trimming shortened V by 4 bases and J by 0 bases, and 18 bases separated the two germline ends. The germline V gene encodes CDR1 MDHEN and CDR2 SYDVKM. The CDR3 is 17 residues long.

This clonotype was found many times. The genes are TRBV11-2 and TRBJ2-3, with D possibly TRBD2 on 7 matching bases. The V gene's germline CDR1 is SGHAT and CDR2 FQNNGV. The ends were cut back, 2 bases at V and 5 bases at J, with 20 bases in the middle. The CDR3 spans 17 residues. The CDR3 DNA follows: TGTGCCAGCAGCTTAATTATTCTAGCGGCACAGGGAGATACGCAGTATTTT. This sequence encodes CASSLIILAAQGDTQYF.

V usage is TRBV7-9 and J usage is TRBJ1-5; D is undetermined. This CDR3 is built from 17 residues. The V end lost 5 bases, the J end lost 0 bases, and 17 bases lay between the germline ends. Germline CDR1 reads SEHNR; CDR2 reads FQNEAQ (reference sequence). DNA for the CDR3: TGTGCCAGCAGCCCCGAATCGGGGATTTATAGCAATCAGCCCCAGCATTTT. Amino acid sequence: CASSPESGIYSNQPQHF.

This clonotype was recorded many times. V gene TRBV12-3 or TRBV12-4 combines with J gene TRBJ2-7; D remains ambiguous. The CDR3 covers 12 residues. With 7 bases removed from V and 3 bases from J, the gap between germline ends came to 10 bases. CDR3 DNA sequence: TGTGCCAGCAATGCGGCCGGCTACGAGCAGTACTTC. Amino acids: CASNAAGYEQYF.